This is a list of T cell receptor beta chains from one sample in a study of CD8 T cells in ankylosing spondylitis. TCRdb ran MiXCR on the 5' RACE reads and lists one entry per CDR3 protein. The sample records some 350,000 distinct CDR3 sequences, about 15% being singletons. The specimen sequenced was blood, either unsorted or a sorted T cell fraction (not recorded which). The origin of the receptors is a male donor with ankylosing spondylitis or in good health (not recorded which). The CDR3 runs from the conserved cysteine through the conserved F or W. A D gene is named only where the DNA matches it firmly. The size entry is marked missing in some rows and otherwise reads once, few, many or a size class.

size	D	V	J	DNA	CDR3
few	TRBD1	TRBV5-1	TRBJ2-7	TGCGCCAGCAGCTTGGGGATAACAGGGGTTGCGTACGAGCAGTACTTC	CASSLGITGVAYEQYF
NA	NA	TRBV10-2	TRBJ1-1	TGCGCCAGCAGTGAGAGGGGGATAGGGAACACTGAAGCTTTCTTT	CASSERGIGNTEAFF
few	TRBD2	TRBV20-1	TRBJ2-1	TGCAGTGCTACCCCCTTTAAGCGGGGGGGCAATGAGCAGTTCTTC	CSATPFKRGGNEQFF
NA	NA	TRBV6-5	TRBJ2-7	TGTGCCAGCAGTTACCGACAGGGAGGGGGCGAGCAGTACTTC	CASSYRQGGGEQYF
NA	NA	TRBV5-6	TRBJ2-5	TGTGCCAGCAGCTACACTACAGGGTTGGGAGGGACCCAGTACTTC	CASSYTTGLGGTQYF
NA	NA	TRBV6-1	TRBJ2-3	TGTGCCAGTCGACAGGCGACTACAGATACGCAGTATTTT	CASRQATTDTQYF
many	NA	TRBV5-1	TRBJ1-1	TGCGCCAGCACGGACACTTTGAACACTGAAGCTTTCTTT	CASTDTLNTEAFF
many	NA	TRBV6-5	TRBJ2-7	TGTGCCAGCAGTTCTAGGACCCAATCTGCCGAGCAGTACTTC	CASSSRTQSAEQYF
few	NA	TRBV5-1	TRBJ1-4	TGCGCCAGCCGTACCCGAGGAAATGAAAAACTGTTTTTT	CASRTRGNEKLFF
NA	NA	TRBV4-2	TRBJ1-2	TGTGCCAGCAGGGCATTGGGCAGCCATGTCTATGGCTACACCTTC	CASRALGSHVYGYTF
NA	NA	TRBV7-7	TRBJ2-2	TGTGCCAGCAGCTTAGAGGGCCGTGGCACCGGGGAGCTGTTTTTT	CASSLEGRGTGELFF
few	NA	TRBV7-9	TRBJ1-6	TGTGCCAGCAGCTTCCAGGTCCAGGATTCACCCCTCCACTTT	CASSFQVQDSPLHF
NA	NA	TRBV7-9	TRBJ2-7	TGTGCCAGCAGCACTATATCTTACGAGCAGTACTTC	CASSTISYEQYF
NA	NA	TRBV5-1	TRBJ2-7	TGCGCCAGCAGCTTAACAGTAACCTACGAGCAGTACTTC	CASSLTVTYEQYF
NA	NA	TRBV7-2	TRBJ2-5	TGTGCCAGCAGCTCAGGGGGACTACCTCCAGAGACCCAGTACTTC	CASSSGGLPPETQYF
few	NA	TRBV20-1	TRBJ2-7	TGCAGTGCTAGCTCCGTTTCAAAGCGAACCTACGAGCAGTACTTC	CSASSVSKRTYEQYF
NA	TRBD1	TRBV20-1	TRBJ1-1	TGCAGTGCTAGTCAGGGGGACGGCACTGAAGCTTTCTTT	CSASQGDGTEAFF
few	NA	TRBV5-4	TRBJ1-3	TGTGCCAGCAGCGTGGGACCGAGCTCTGGAAACACCATATATTTT	CASSVGPSSGNTIYF
few	TRBD1	TRBV6-1	TRBJ1-2	TGTGCCAGCAGTCAACAGGGGACAGACTATGGCTACACCTTC	CASSQQGTDYGYTF
NA	NA	TRBV4-1	TRBJ1-2	TGCGCCAGCAGCTTCGGGACTTCTAACTATGGCTACACCTTC	CASSFGTSNYGYTF
many	NA	TRBV5-1	TRBJ2-7	TGCGCCAGCAGAAACAGGGTCCAGGACGAGCAGTACTTC	CASRNRVQDEQYF
many	NA	TRBV12-3/TRBV12-4	TRBJ2-1	TGTGCCAGCACCCCGGGACGCACCGCCGTTGAGCAGTTCTTC	CASTPGRTAVEQFF
many	NA	TRBV12-3/TRBV12-4	TRBJ1-5	TGTGCCAGCAGTCCGGGACTCAGCAATCAGCCCCAGCATTTT	CASSPGLSNQPQHF
NA	NA	TRBV5-1	TRBJ1-1	TGCGCCAGCAGCTTAACAGGGATGGGGACTGAAGCTTTCTTT	CASSLTGMGTEAFF
few	TRBD2	TRBV7-9	TRBJ2-1	TGTGCCAGCAGCCTCAGACCCCCAGCGGGGGGCTACAATGAGCAGTTCTTC	CASSLRPPAGGYNEQFF
NA	TRBD1	TRBV6-5	TRBJ1-6	TGTGCCAGCAGTTATGGACAGGAGGGTTCACCCCTCCACTTT	CASSYGQEGSPLHF
NA	NA	TRBV20-1	TRBJ2-3	TGCAGTGCTGGGTACAGAAGCACAGATACGCAGTATTTT	CSAGYRSTDTQYF